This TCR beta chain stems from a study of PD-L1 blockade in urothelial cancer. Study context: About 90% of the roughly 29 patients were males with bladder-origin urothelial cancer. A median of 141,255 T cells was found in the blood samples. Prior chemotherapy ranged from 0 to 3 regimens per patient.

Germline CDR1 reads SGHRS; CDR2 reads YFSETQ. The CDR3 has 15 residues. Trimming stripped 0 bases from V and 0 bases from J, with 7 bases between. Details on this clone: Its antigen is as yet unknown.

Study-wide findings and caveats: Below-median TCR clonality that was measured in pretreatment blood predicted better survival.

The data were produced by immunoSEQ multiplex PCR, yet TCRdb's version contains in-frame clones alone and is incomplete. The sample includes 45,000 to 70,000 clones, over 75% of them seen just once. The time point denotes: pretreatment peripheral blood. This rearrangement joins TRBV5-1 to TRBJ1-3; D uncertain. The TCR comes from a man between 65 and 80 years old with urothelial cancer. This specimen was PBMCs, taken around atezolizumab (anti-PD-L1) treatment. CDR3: CASSLEGSSGNTIYF. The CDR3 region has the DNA TGCGCCAGCAGCTTGGAAGGGAGCTCTGGAAACACCATATATTTT.